The clone carrying this T cell receptor beta chain appeared a single time. The sample belongs to a study of CD8+CD57+ T cells in acquired aplastic anemia. Study-level background: Sorted CD4+ and CD8+ cells yielded DNA averaging approximately 3.5 ug.

Individuals selected for sequencing had exhibited CD8+CD57+ cell expansion on flow cytometry. Template material for TCR beta VDJ and CDR3 profiling consisted of genomic DNA. TCRdb passed the reads through MiXCR, listing each CDR3 protein once. The sample includes more than 150,000 distinct CDR3 sequences, approximately 51% seen only once; the top ten take around 3.2%. Germline CDR1 and CDR2: SQVTM and ANQGSEA. With V trimmed by 7 bases and J by 8 bases, 10 bases remained unmatched. CDR3 length equals 13 residues. Sequences were obtained from sorted CD4+, CD8+, or CD8+CD57+ T cells (not recorded which) from PBMCs. This receptor was identified in a human donor with aplastic anemia. The chain uses TRBV29-1 and TRBJ1-2; 10 nucleotides match TRBD1. The CDR3 reads CSASGTGVGGYTF. The CDR3 nucleotides read TGCAGCGCGTCCGGGACAGGGGTCGGGGGCTACACCTTC.